Each of the 17 T cell receptor beta chains below was sequenced from the same sample in a study of vaccination and CD4 T cells after COVID-19. Treatment here: approximately 9-day PBMC culture with coronavirus spike peptide pools or control peptides (ViraFEST assay). Sequenced with the Oncomine TCR Beta short-read assay was DNA taken from cultured CD4+ T cells. TCRdb used MiXCR to reprocess the PCR reads, holding one entry per CDR3 protein. The data contain 3,000 to 3,500 distinct CDR3 sequences, roughly 49% of them seen just once; the ten biggest clones take up 15% to 20%. No antigens are known for them. What was sequenced was CD4+ T cells from blood, cultured in vitro. These receptors came from a human donor who had recovered from COVID-19.

This clonotype was observed a single time. The chain has TRBV6-1 and TRBJ2-1; the D gene is possibly TRBD2 (6 bases). V was shortened by 0 bases and J by 6 bases, with 12 bases between the two germline ends. Per germline, CDR1 MNHNS and CDR2 SASEGT. The CDR3 runs to 15 residues. The CDR3 sequence is CASSEAGGGVNEQFF. CDR3 sequence (DNA): TGTGCCAGCAGTGAAGCGGGCGGAGGGGTCAATGAGCAGTTCTTC.

The chain combines TRBV2 with TRBJ2-7, with D tentatively TRBD1 (5 bases). The germline V gene has CDR1 SNHLY and CDR2 FYNNEI. This CDR3 has 13 residues. Trimming removed 0 bases from V and 6 bases from J, with 9 bases in between. CDR3 sequence reads: CASSEAGRAEQYF. The CDR3 DNA reads as TGTGCCAGCAGTGAAGCGGGCAGGGCCGAGCAGTACTTC.

The J gene is TRBJ1-4, the V gene TRBV25-1; a weak D match, TRBD1 (6 bases). The CDR3 extends over 14 amino acids. CDR1 MGHDK and CDR2 SYGVNS come from the germline V gene. The V and J ends lost 6 bases and 3 bases respectively, with 11 bases between them. DNA of the CDR3: TGTGCCAGCAGGTTACAGGGAGCTAATGAAAAACTGTTTTTT. Encoded protein: CASRLQGANEKLFF.

The chain combines TRBV6-1 with TRBJ2-7; D may match TRBD1 or TRBD2 (5 bases each). The CDR3 extends over 16 amino acids. Germline V gene sequence: CDR1 MNHNS, CDR2 SASEGT. Trimming stripped 7 bases from V and 0 bases from J, with 19 bases between. In nucleotides, the CDR3 is TGTGCCAGCAACGATCCCGGGACCCTCAGCTCCTACGAGCAGTACTTC. Protein product: CASNDPGTLSSYEQYF.

The table lists this clonotype with a few counts. CDR3 region: CASRPTYNQPQHF. The CDR3, as DNA: TGTGCCAGCAGACCAACCTACAATCAGCCCCAGCATTTT. This rearrangement joins TRBV6-1 to TRBJ1-5; D not certain. This CDR3 has 13 amino acids. Per germline, CDR1 MNHNS and CDR2 SASEGT. Trimming left V 6 bases short and J 3 bases short, with 9 bases between.

The chain recombines TRBV7-3 with TRBJ2-3; D is unresolved. Germline CDR1 is SGHTA and CDR2 is FQGTGA. The CDR3 covers 14 residues. Trimming shortened V by 1 base and J by 2 bases, and 7 bases separated the two germline ends. The CDR3 spells CASSLSSNTDTQYF. The CDR3 DNA sequence: TGTGCCAGCAGCTTAAGTAGTAACACAGATACGCAGTATTTT.

This clonotype was recorded once. This rearrangement joins TRBV5-8 to TRBJ1-5, with D tentatively TRBD1 (5 bases). Trimming took off 0 bases at V and 5 bases at J, with 15 bases between the two ends. The CDR3 extends over 16 amino acids. In germline, CDR1 is SGHTS, CDR2 YDEGEE. The DNA of the CDR3 is TGTGCCAGCAGCTTGGGAGGCAGGGCGGGCGATCAGCCCCAGCATTTT. Amino acids: CASSLGGRAGDQPQHF.

The V and J genes are TRBV6-1 and TRBJ1-5; D call uncertain. Germline values: CDR1 MNHNS, CDR2 SASEGT. CDR3 length: 13 amino acids. The germline V and J ends were trimmed by 6 bases and 0 bases, with 6 bases remaining between them. In nucleotides, the CDR3 is TGTGCCAGCAGAGCCTATAGCAATCAGCCCCAGCATTTT. It is translated as CASRAYSNQPQHF.

The gene calls are TRBV6-1 and TRBJ1-5, with a possible D match to TRBD1 (6 bases). This CDR3 comprises 16 residues. Germline CDR1 is MNHNS and CDR2 is SASEGT. Deletions cut 5 bases from V and 4 bases from J, with 18 bases between. CDR3 coding DNA: TGTGCCAGCAGTCCCGGCGGGCAGGGGAGAAATCAGCCCCAGCATTTT. It translates to CASSPGGQGRNQPQHF.

By sample fraction, this clonotype is medium-sized. The chain combines TRBV12-3 or TRBV12-4 with TRBJ1-1, with D possibly matching TRBD1 (5 bases). V lost 5 bases to trimming and J lost 5 bases, with 9 bases between them. There are 12 residues in the CDR3. The CDR3 DNA reads TGTGCCAGCAGTCCGCGGGGGACTGAAGCTTTCTTT. It specifies CASSPRGTEAFF.

This clonotype is medium-sized in the sample. The genes are TRBV6-1 and TRBJ1-2; tentative D call: TRBD1 (6 bases). V was cut by 4 bases and J by 8 bases, with 14 bases left in between. Per the germline V gene, CDR1 is MNHNS and CDR2 is SASEGT. The CDR3 spans 13 residues. The CDR3: CASSAAGAGGYTF. CDR3 sequence (DNA): TGTGCCAGCAGTGCCGCGGGGGCGGGAGGCTACACCTTC.

The gene calls are TRBV30 and TRBJ1-5; D is perhaps TRBD1 (6 bases). The CDR3 is 13 residues long. CDR1 and CDR2 from the germline V gene are GTSNPN and SVGIG (reference sequence). With 3 bases removed from V and 6 bases from J, the gap between germline ends came to 12 bases. In DNA form, the CDR3 reads TGTGCCTGGAGCAAAGAGGGGGGTCAGCCCCAGCATTTT. It translates to CAWSKEGGQPQHF.

This clonotype is categorized as large. The chain combines TRBV5-5 with TRBJ1-2, with TRBD1 matching 10 bases. The CDR3 runs 15 residues. Trimming at V came to 4 bases and at J to 4 bases, leaving 7 bases not matched to a gene. Per germline, CDR1 SGHKS and CDR2 YYEKEE (reference sequence). The CDR3 region is CASSPRQGAIYGYTF. The CDR3 coding sequence is TGTGCCAGCAGCCCCCGACAGGGGGCGATCTATGGCTACACCTTC. Drawing the rest from reference TRBV5-5 and TRBJ1-2, the complete variable domain is DAGVTQSPTHLIKTRGQQVTLRCSPISGHKSVSWYQQVLGQGPQFIFQYYEKEERGRGNFPDRFSARQFPNYSSELNVNALLLGDSALYLCASSPRQGAIYGYTFGSGTRLTVV.

This clonotype occurred a few times. V gene TRBV30 combines with J gene TRBJ1-1; 8 bases are a match to TRBD1. The ends lost 3 bases at V and 6 bases at J; junction bases unmatched: 6. Germline CDR1 and CDR2: GTSNPN and SVGIG (reference sequence). The CDR3 spans 13 residues. The CDR3 nucleotides are TGTGCCTGGAGCGCCGGGACAGGCCCTGAAGCTTTCTTT. Protein: CAWSAGTGPEAFF.

This sequence joins TRBV6-2 or TRBV6-3 and TRBJ2-7; 11 bases map to TRBD2. Looked up from germline, CDR1 is MNHEY and CDR2 is SVGEGT. This CDR3 has 17 residues. V shed 6 bases and J 0 bases; nucleotides not matched to a gene: 10. This chain's CDR3 is CASRHSLLAGDSYEQYF. The CDR3 DNA reads as TGTGCCAGCAGGCACTCCTTACTAGCGGGGGACTCCTACGAGCAGTACTTC.

This clonotype is large. The genes are TRBV2 and TRBJ2-7; 8 nucleotides align to TRBD1. CDR1 is SNHLY, CDR2 FYNNEI, per germline. V trimming: 6 bases; J trimming: 2 bases; junction bases outside the gene matches: 9. This CDR3 region has 15 residues. The CDR3 is CASRNTGGSTYEQYF. The DNA of the CDR3 is TGTGCCAGCAGAAATACAGGGGGATCGACCTACGAGCAGTACTTC.

In this sample, this clonotype turned up a few times. This chain joins TRBV20-1 and TRBJ2-2; a weak D match, TRBD1 (6 bases). V was clipped by 4 bases and J by 0 bases, with 15 bases between them. Germline assignment: CDR1 DFQATT and CDR2 SNEGSKA (reference sequence). This CDR3 contains 16 residues. The CDR3 sequence is CSAKALQGSNTGELFF. As DNA, the CDR3 is TGCAGTGCTAAGGCCTTACAGGGCTCGAACACCGGGGAGCTGTTTTTT.